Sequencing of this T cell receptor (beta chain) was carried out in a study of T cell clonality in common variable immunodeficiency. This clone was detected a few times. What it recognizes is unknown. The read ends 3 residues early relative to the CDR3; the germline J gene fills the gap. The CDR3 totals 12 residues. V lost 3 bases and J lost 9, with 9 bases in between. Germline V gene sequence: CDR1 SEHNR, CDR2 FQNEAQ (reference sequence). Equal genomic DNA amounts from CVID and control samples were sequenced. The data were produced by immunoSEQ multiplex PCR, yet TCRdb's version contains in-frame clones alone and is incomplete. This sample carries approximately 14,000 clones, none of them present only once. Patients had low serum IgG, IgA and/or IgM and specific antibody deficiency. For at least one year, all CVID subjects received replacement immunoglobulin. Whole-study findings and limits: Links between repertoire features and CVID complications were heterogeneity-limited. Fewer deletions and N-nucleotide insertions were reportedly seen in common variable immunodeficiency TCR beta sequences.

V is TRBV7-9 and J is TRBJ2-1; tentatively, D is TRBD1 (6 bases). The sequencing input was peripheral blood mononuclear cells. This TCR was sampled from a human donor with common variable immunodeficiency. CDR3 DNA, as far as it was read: TGTGCCAGCAGCTTTACAGGGACTGAG. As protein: CASSFTGTE. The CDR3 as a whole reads CASSFTGTEQFF.